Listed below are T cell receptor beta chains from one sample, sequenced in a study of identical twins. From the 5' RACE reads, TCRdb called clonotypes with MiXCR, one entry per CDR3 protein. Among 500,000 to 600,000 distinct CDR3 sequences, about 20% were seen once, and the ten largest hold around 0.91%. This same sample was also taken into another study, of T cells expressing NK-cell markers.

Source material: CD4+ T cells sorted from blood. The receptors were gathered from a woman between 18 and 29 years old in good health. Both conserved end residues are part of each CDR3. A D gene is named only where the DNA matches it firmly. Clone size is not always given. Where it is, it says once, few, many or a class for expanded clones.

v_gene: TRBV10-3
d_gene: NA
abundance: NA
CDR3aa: CAHGARNEQFF

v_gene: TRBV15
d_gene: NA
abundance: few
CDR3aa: CATSRGNYEQYF

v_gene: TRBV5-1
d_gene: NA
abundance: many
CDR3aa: CASSLGGTQQETQYF

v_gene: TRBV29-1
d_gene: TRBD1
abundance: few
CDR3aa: CSVAGQGTKNIQYF

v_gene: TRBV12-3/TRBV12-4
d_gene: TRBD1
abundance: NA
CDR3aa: CASSFYRGGKLFF

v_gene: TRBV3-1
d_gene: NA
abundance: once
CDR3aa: CASSQFPRAEAFF

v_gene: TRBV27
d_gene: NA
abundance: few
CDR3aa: CASSASNGAKTQYF

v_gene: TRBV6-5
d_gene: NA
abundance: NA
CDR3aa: CASSYGGGGPGTQYF

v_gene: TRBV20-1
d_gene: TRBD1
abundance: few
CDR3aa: CSARDRGTIYF

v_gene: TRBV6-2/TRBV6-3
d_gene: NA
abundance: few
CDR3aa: CASSASYNEQFF

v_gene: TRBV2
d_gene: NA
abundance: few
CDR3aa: CASSMAGGDYGYTF

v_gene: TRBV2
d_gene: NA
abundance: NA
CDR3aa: CASTMTGDSYNEQFF

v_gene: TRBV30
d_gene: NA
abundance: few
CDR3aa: CAWSDLRLSYEQYF

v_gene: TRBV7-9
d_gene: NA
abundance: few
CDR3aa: CASSLKPASPGDEQFF

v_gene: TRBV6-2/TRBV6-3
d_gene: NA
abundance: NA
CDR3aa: CASSTRRGYSYEQYF

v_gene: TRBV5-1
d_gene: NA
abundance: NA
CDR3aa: CASSATGTQLYF

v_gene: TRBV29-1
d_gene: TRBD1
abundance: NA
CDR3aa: CSVVGRGMSGYGYTF

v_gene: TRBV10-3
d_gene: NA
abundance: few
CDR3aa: CAISESSRTGELFF

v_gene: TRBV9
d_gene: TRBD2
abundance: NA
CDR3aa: CASSVGASGSQETQYF

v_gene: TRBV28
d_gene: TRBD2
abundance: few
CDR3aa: CGSIAGGTDTQYF

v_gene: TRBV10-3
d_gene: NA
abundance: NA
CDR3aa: CAISERSQGLYEQYF

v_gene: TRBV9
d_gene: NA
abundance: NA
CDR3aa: CASSVATYQETQYF

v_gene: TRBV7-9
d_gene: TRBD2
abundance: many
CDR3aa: CASSYSGAQSYNEQFF

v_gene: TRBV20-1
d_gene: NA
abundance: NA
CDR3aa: CSARAEIGLFLGTEAFF

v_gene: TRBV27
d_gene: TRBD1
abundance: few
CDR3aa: CASSWDRGNTEAFF

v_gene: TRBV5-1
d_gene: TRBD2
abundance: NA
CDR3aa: CASSTRPGLAGETGQFF

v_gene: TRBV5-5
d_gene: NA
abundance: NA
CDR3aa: CASRSLAVYEAFF

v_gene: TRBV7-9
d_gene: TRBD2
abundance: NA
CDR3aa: CASSPGGTSSYEQYF

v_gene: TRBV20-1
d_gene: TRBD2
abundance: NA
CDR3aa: CSATGTSGAREQYF

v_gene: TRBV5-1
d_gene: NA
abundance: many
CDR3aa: CASTSGPGTNEQFF

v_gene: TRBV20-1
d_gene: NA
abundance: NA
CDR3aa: CSARDGGIFEAFF

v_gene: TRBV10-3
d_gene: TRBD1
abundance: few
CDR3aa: CAISEGDRGTYEQYF

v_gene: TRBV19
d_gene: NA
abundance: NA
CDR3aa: CASNARGGETQYF

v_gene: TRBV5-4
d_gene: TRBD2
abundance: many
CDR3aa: CASSGLLAGSSYEQYF

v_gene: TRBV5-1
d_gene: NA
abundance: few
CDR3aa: CASSLVPTQYEQYF

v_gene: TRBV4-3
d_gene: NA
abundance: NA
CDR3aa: CASSQDVTGFRELFF

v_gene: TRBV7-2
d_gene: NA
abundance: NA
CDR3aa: CASGGGAAWDEQFF

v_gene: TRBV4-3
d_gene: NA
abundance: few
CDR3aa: CASSQESETEQYF

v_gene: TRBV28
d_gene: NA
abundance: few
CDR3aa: CASRGGGTNTGELFF

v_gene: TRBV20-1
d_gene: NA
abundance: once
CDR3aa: CSAGGTFSGANVLTF

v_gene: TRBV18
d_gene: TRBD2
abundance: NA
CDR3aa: CASSQALAGFQETQYF

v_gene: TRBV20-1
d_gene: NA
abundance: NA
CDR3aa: CSAFEPGGSGQYF

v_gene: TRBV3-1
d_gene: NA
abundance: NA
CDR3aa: CASSQEGPWDTQYF

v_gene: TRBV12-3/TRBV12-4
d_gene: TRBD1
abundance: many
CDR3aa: CASSQQRTGDNYGYTF

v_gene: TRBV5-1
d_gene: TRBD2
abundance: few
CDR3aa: CASSTSGRSDTQYF

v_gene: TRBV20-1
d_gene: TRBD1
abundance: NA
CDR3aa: CSLNRGPETQYF

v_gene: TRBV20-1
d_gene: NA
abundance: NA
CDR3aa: CSADPGHITDTQYF

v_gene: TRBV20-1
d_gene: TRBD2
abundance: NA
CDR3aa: CSASTSGDTDTQYF

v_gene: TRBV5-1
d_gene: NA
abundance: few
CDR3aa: CASSTKVQYADTQYF

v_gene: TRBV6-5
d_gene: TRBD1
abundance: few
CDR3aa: CASSSDRGLSRDTQYF

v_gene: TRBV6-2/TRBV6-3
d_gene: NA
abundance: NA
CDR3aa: CASSYSKGGETQYF

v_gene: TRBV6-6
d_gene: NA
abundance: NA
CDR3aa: CASSSAEAQYF

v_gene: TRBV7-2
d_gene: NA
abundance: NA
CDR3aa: CASSYPNNLGGYTF

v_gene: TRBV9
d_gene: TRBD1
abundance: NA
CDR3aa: CASSVGTGESTDTQYF

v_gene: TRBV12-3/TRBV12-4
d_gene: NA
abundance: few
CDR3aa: CASRSMNTEAFF

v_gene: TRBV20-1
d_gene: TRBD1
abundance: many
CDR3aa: CSARDLYRGLSTGELFF

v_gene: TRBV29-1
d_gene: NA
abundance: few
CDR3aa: CSVIHRNKNIQYF